This T cell receptor (beta chain) is drawn from a study of blood T cell repertoires in COVID-19 (dated by TCRdb to 2020 to 2021). For the wider study: Samples covering the acute and convalescent phases of COVID-19 were provided by collaborators in the United States, Italy and Spain. The material from the prospective study consisted of cDNA or gDNA derived from T cells, B-cell-depleted T cells, or PBMCs. Subjects who had been exposed to COVID-19, were actively infected with it, or had recovered from it provided the deeply sampled blood TCRbeta repertoires that made up the dataset. The repertoires were released in a freely available public database meant as a resource for research on the immune response to SARS-CoV-2. The samples were drawn from the first 160 participants of the ongoing ImmuneRACE study and from under 1,500 subjects provided by 6 global collaborators. Nearly every sample came with metadata listing a de-identified subject ID, COVID-19 status, age in years and sex. Where available, HLA class I and class II types were taken from metadata supplied by the sample provider and were not determined by assay-based typing. Broad study findings and their caveats: The amount of clinical and demographic metadata varied by source and participant and was provided uncurated.

TCRbeta CDR3 regions were amplified from genomic DNA using the immunoSEQ Assay, a bias-controlled multiplex PCR. Regarding the original processing steps: Nucleated cell counts per sample were estimated from amplification of reference gene primers within the assay. Sequence reads were collapsed and filtered to measure the absolute abundance of every unique TCRbeta CDR3 rearrangement. For each sample, productive Simpson clonality was calculated as the square root of Simpson's diversity index over productive rearrangements. TCRdb obtained this table from immuneACCESS and retained in-frame rearrangements with V and J assigned. These tables miss some clones; where compared with another copy, unresolved V genes account for less than half of the shortfall, and the remainder is unexplained. The V and J calls and clone size come from that table; D and trimming were worked out from the DNA. Recorded for this sample are 150,000 to 200,000 clones; roughly 83% of them occurred a single time. In total, the top ten clones hold under 9.5% of the sample.

About this clone itself: It has no known antigen specificity. No much larger clone is present one base from it, and per-base qualities are unavailable.

Reading from cysteine to phenylalanine, the CDR3 counts 12 amino acids. Of the read, only the CDR3 DNA is kept; its 36 bases are in frame from base 1. Between the V and J ends, shortened by 6 bases and 8 bases respectively, the junction contains 11 bases. For CDR1 and CDR2, the germline V gene (reference sequence) lists LGHDT and YNNKEL. Participants in the prospective study were aged roughly 18 to 100 years, lived in some 24 United States geographic areas, and enrolled through a virtual design. Cohort assignment in the prospective study relied on participant-reported clinical history from a screening survey and a study questionnaire. Recovered participants in ImmuneRACE Cohort 3 were defined as having two consecutive negative NP/OP PCR tests, clearance from a healthcare professional, or resolution of symptoms. In the prospective study, mobile phlebotomists collected whole blood, serum and a nasopharyngeal or oropharyngeal swab from each participant. Over an approximately two-month period, participants in the prospective study had the option of providing additional blood draws and questionnaires. Before DNA extraction, prospective study blood samples were shipped either frozen or at room temperature.

This chain is built from TRBV3-1 (or the pseudogene TRBV3-2) and TRBJ2-1, and perhaps TRBD2 as D gene, on 6 matching bases. This receptor was obtained from a woman aged 25 to 39 who had recovered from COVID-19. Material for sequencing was PBMCs or T cells enriched from blood (not recorded which). The DNA sequence is TGTGCCAGCAGGGGCCCGGGGGATGAGCAGTTCTTC. This translates into CASRGPGDEQFF.